These 6 T cell receptor beta chains were all obtained from the same sample, sequenced in a study of blood T cell repertoires in COVID-19. The method was immunoSEQ multiplex PCR; TCRdb's version includes in-frame clones alone and lacks a portion of them. The table includes about 200,000 clones, around 86% detected once. Sequenced: peripheral blood. Receptors were obtained from a woman aged 70-85 years with COVID-19, enrolled during active disease.

The chain couples TRBV9 to TRBJ2-2, with D maybe TRBD2 (5 bases). V lost 2 bases and J 3 bases, leaving 11 bases between the germline ends. The CDR3 is made up of 15 amino acids. CDR1 and CDR2 from the germline V gene are SGDLS and YYNGEE. CDR3 bases: TGTGCCAGCAGCGTTGAGGGCGGAGACACCGGGGAGCTGTTTTTT. Translating it yields CASSVEGGDTGELFF.

V is TRBV18 and J is TRBJ1-5, with TRBD1 matching over 7 bases. The CDR3 consists of 17 residues. Germline CDR1 reads KGHSH; CDR2 reads LQKENI. The V and J ends lost 1 base and 7 bases, in that order; junction bases with no gene match: 13. This chain's CDR3 is CASSPRGPSDRAQPQHF. CDR3 nucleotide sequence: TGTGCCAGCTCACCACGGGGGCCTTCAGACAGGGCCCAGCCCCAGCATTTT.

The chain uses TRBV2 and TRBJ2-3; D not resolved. The CDR3 runs 14 residues. Germline assignment: CDR1 SNHLY and CDR2 FYNNEI. V dropped 1 base and J dropped 1 base, with 6 bases sitting between them. The CDR3 here is CASSEGQGTDTQYF. As DNA, the CDR3 is TGTGCCAGCAGTGAAGGACAAGGCACAGATACGCAGTATTTT. Drawing the rest from reference TRBV2 and TRBJ2-3, the complete variable domain is EPEVTQTPSHQVTQMGQEVILRCVPISNHLYFYWYRQILGQKVEFLVSFYNNEISEKSEIFDDQFSVERPDGSNFTLKIRSTKLEDSAMYFCASSEGQGTDTQYFGPGTRLTVL.

The chain employs TRBV11-2 and TRBJ2-2; 11 bases fit TRBD2. Germline V lookup: CDR1 SGHAT, CDR2 FQNNGV. CDR3 length: 19 amino acids. The V segment lost 4 bases and the J segment 2 bases; nucleotides outside the gene matches: 12. The CDR3, as DNA: TGTGCCAGCAGCTCGAAGACTAGCGGGACGACCCGCAACACCGGGGAGCTGTTTTTT. Protein: CASSSKTSGTTRNTGELFF.

The chain carries TRBV3-1 (or the pseudogene TRBV3-2) and TRBJ1-1; 7 nucleotides line up with TRBD1. Germline lookup yields CDR1 LGHDT and CDR2 YNNKEL (reference sequence). The CDR3 length is 13 residues. V was clipped by 1 base and J by 11 bases; unmatched bases: 7. The CDR3, as DNA: TGTGCCAGCAGCCAAGCTGCGAGGGGGCAGGCTTTCTTT. This encodes CASSQAARGQAFF.

The J gene is TRBJ2-3, the V gene TRBV6-2 or TRBV6-3, with TRBD1 matching over 11 bases. CDR3 length: 16 residues. Per germline, CDR1 MNHEY and CDR2 SVGEGT. V was pared by 4 bases and J by 0 bases, with 3 bases of the junction left unmatched. The CDR3 protein is CASSSWDRGSTDTQYF. For the CDR3, the DNA is TGTGCCAGCAGTTCTTGGGACAGGGGGAGCACAGATACGCAGTATTTT.